This T cell receptor beta chain derives from a study of Tregs in tolerant kidney transplant recipients. Germline CDR1 and CDR2: GTSNPN and SVGIG (reference sequence). The CDR3 contains 12 residues. The trim removed 5 bases at V and 9 bases at J, leaving 3 bases unmatched. Study-level points and caveats: Biological reproducibility was not directly addressed in this study. In tolerant patients, donor-specific Tregs outgrew total Tregs, suggesting antigen-driven expansion.

For this clone: The antigen remains unidentified.

The repertoire was sequenced with immunoSEQ multiplex PCR; TCRdb's copy has only in-frame clones and lacks some. This sample has 85,000 to 100,000 clones, with roughly 93% found just once. The TCR originated in a human donor who received a combined kidney and bone marrow transplant. The chain employs TRBV30 and TRBJ1-6; 8 bases align to TRBD1. Sequencing used CD4+ T cells from blood, obtained before the transplant. The CDR3 protein is CAWGQGRSPLHF. The CDR3 DNA reads TGTGCCTGGGGACAGGGACGTTCACCCCTCCACTTT.